These 18 T cell receptor beta chains were all obtained from the same sample, sequenced in a study of T-cell memory formation after mild COVID-19. TCRdb fed the 5' RACE reads into MiXCR, producing one record per CDR3 protein. The sample lists around 220,000 distinct CDR3 sequences, roughly 17% occurring once. Material: PBMCs or a T cell subset sorted from them (not recorded which). Receptor source: a man aged 18 to 29 who had mild COVID-19 (a few samples of this study predate the infection). Cell type and time point are not known.

In this sample, this clonotype turned up a few times. The chain combines TRBV7-6 with TRBJ1-5; D is uncertain. The germline V gene encodes CDR1 SGHVS and CDR2 FNYEAQ. The V gene lost 1 base and the J gene lost 6 bases, with 10 bases spanning the gap. The CDR3 has 14 amino acids. The DNA of the CDR3 is TGTGCCAGCAGCTTAGAGTCCCAGATTCAGCCCCAGCATTTT. It is translated as CASSLESQIQPQHF.

This clonotype was observed a handful of times. The V call is TRBV7-2, the J call TRBJ1-6; D not resolved. CDR3 length: 17 amino acids. Looked up from germline, CDR1 is SGHTA and CDR2 is FQGNSA. Trimming took 4 bases from V and 0 from J, leaving 13 bases between them. The CDR3 DNA sequence: TGTGCCAGCAGCTGGGCGGCAGCAAGCTCCTATAATTCACCCCTCCACTTT. It codes for CASSWAAASSYNSPLHF.

The chain carries TRBV3-1 and TRBJ2-7, with 11 bases that match TRBD2. Germline-derived CDR1 and CDR2 are LGHDT and YNNKEL (reference sequence). Trimming took 2 bases from V and 6 from J; bases not matched to a gene: 3. CDR3 length: 14 residues. In nucleotides, the CDR3 is TGTGCCAGCAGCCAATCTAGCGGGGGGACCGAGCAGTACTTC. Translated, it gives CASSQSSGGTEQYF.

The V call is TRBV6-6, the J call TRBJ1-2; D is possibly TRBD1 (6 bases). The V gene's germline CDR1 is MNHNY and CDR2 SVGAGI (reference sequence). Trimming took off 4 bases at V and 4 bases at J, with 13 bases between the two ends. CDR3 size: 14 residues. DNA for the CDR3: TGTGCCAGCAGTTCGGAACAGGGCCTCTATGGCTACACCTTC. It is translated as CASSSEQGLYGYTF.

The chain links TRBV2 to TRBJ2-3; 8 bases map to TRBD1. This CDR3 is 14 amino acids long. Germline loops: CDR1 SNHLY, CDR2 FYNNEI. V lost 6 bases, J lost 6 bases, and 8 bases stayed unmatched. Here the CDR3 DNA reads TGTGCCAGCAGACCGGGACAGGCTTACGATACGCAGTATTTT. As protein: CASRPGQAYDTQYF.

Only a few counts were recorded for this clonotype. V gene TRBV2 combines with J gene TRBJ1-4; D may be TRBD1 (5 bases). The CDR3 runs 15 residues. Deletions cut 2 bases from V and 7 bases from J, with 14 bases between. Germline V lookup: CDR1 SNHLY, CDR2 FYNNEI. The CDR3 is CASSENRRSGEKLFF. The CDR3 DNA sequence: TGTGCCAGCAGTGAAAACAGGCGTTCCGGTGAAAAACTGTTTTTT. Together with reference TRBV2 and TRBJ1-4, the CDR3 gives the full variable domain: EPEVTQTPSHQVTQMGQEVILRCVPISNHLYFYWYRQILGQKVEFLVSFYNNEISEKSEIFDDQFSVERPDGSNFTLKIRSTKLEDSAMYFCASSENRRSGEKLFFGSGTQLSVL.

This clonotype was found many times. This chain links TRBV4-3 with TRBJ1-5; D is unresolved. The CDR3 is made up of 14 amino acids. The germline V gene encodes CDR1 LGHNA and CDR2 YSLEER. V shed 0 bases and J shed 0 bases, with 3 bases lying between them. The CDR3 DNA is TGCGCCAGCAGCCAAGATCTTAGCAATCAGCCCCAGCATTTT. It encodes CASSQDLSNQPQHF.

V gene TRBV7-2 combines with J gene TRBJ2-4; no firm D call. Between the trimmed V and J ends, which lost 1 base and 4 bases, there was a span of 14 bases. CDR1 is SGHTA and CDR2 is FQGNSA in the germline V gene. This CDR3 has 16 amino acids. CDR3 protein: CASSLDIYRTKNIQYF. In DNA, the CDR3 is TGTGCCAGCAGCTTAGACATCTACAGAACAAAAAACATTCAGTACTTC.

This clonotype was counted a few times. The CDR3 sequence: CSWASSTKNIQYF. CDR3 sequence (DNA): TGCAGTTGGGCTAGTAGTACCAAAAACATTCAGTACTTC. This chain uses TRBV20-1 with TRBJ2-4, with D uncertain. Trimming took off 8 bases at V and 2 bases at J, with 13 bases between the two ends. Germline CDR1 reads DFQATT; CDR2 reads SNEGSKA (reference sequence). The CDR3 has 13 amino acids.

The CDR3: CASSFSGLPGPGNTIYF. The CDR3 DNA reads TGTGCCAGCAGCTTCTCCGGATTGCCCGGCCCTGGAAACACCATATATTTT. The chain carries TRBV7-9 and TRBJ1-3; the D is unclear. CDR1 and CDR2 from the germline V gene are SEHNR and FQNEAQ (reference sequence). The CDR3 covers 17 residues. Trimming removed 3 bases at V and 2 bases at J, with 17 bases between.

The sample holds a few counts of this clonotype. The rearrangement uses TRBV7-2 and TRBJ2-7; 10 positions match TRBD2. Per germline, CDR1 SGHTA and CDR2 FQGNSA. There are 16 residues in the CDR3. After removal of 5 bases from V and 8 bases from J, the junction contained 15 bases not matched to a gene. The CDR3 bases are TGTGCCAGCAGCCAATTTCCCTTAGCGGGGGGTTGGAAGCAGTACTTC. It specifies CASSQFPLAGGWKQYF.

This clonotype was seen a few times. The chain is built from TRBV4-1 and TRBJ1-3; D unclear. This CDR3 has 15 residues. Between the trimmed V and J ends, which lost 2 bases and 0 bases, there was a span of 8 bases. Germline V gene data show CDR1 as MGHRA and CDR2 as YSYEKL. The CDR3 nucleotides read TGCGCCAGCAGCCAAATCCCCCTCTCTGGAAACACCATATATTTT. This codes for CASSQIPLSGNTIYF.

The chain is built from TRBV9 and TRBJ2-2; perhaps TRBD1 as D (6 bases). V shed 3 bases and J shed 6 bases, with 9 bases lying between them. CDR1 is SGDLS and CDR2 is YYNGEE in the germline V gene. The CDR3 sequence is 13 residues long. CDR3 sequence reads: CASSATGSGELFF. In nucleotides, the CDR3 is TGTGCCAGCAGCGCCACAGGGTCCGGGGAGCTGTTTTTT.

The chain is built from TRBV20-1 and TRBJ2-5, with D unresolved. Germline lookup yields CDR1 DFQATT and CDR2 SNEGSKA (reference sequence). This CDR3 comprises 13 residues. The ends were cut back, 6 bases at V and 1 base at J, with 12 bases in the middle. The chain's CDR3 is CSAQTDFQETQYF. The CDR3 nucleotides are TGCAGTGCCCAGACGGATTTCCAAGAGACCCAGTACTTC.

This clonotype was seen a few times. The V and J genes are TRBV5-1 and TRBJ2-1; D unresolved. The CDR3 runs to 16 residues. Germline loops: CDR1 SGHRS, CDR2 YFSETQ. V lost 2 bases and J lost 5, with 17 bases in between. The CDR3 sequence is CASSFLSRTRDNEQFF. The CDR3 DNA follows: TGCGCCAGCAGCTTCCTGAGTCGAACTCGGGACAATGAGCAGTTCTTC.

The table lists this clonotype with a few counts. V usage is TRBV5-5 and J usage is TRBJ1-2; TRBD1 might be the D (5 bases). This CDR3 region has 15 residues. V was trimmed by 2 bases and J by 2 bases, leaving 13 bases between them. Germline V gives CDR1 SGHKS, CDR2 YYEKEE (reference sequence). The CDR3 DNA reads as TGTGCCAGCAGCTTCAGTCAGGGCCAAAACTATGGCTACACCTTC. Its protein is CASSFSQGQNYGYTF.

In this sample, this clonotype turned up a few times. This chain uses TRBV20-1 with TRBJ2-3, with D possibly TRBD2 on 7 matching bases. The CDR3 consists of 15 residues. Germline-derived CDR1 and CDR2 are DFQATT and SNEGSKA (reference sequence). The V end was cut by 1 base, the J end by 2 bases, with 13 bases between. DNA of the CDR3: TGCAGTGCTAGAGTTGGGGGGGCTGACACAGATACGCAGTATTTT. Residues: CSARVGGADTDTQYF.

The rearrangement joins TRBV7-2 to TRBJ1-3; D is unresolved. V dropped 4 bases and J dropped 4 bases, with 8 bases sitting between them. The length of the CDR3 is 13 residues. Germline V gene sequence: CDR1 SGHTA, CDR2 FQGNSA. The CDR3 spells CASSSVGGNTIYF. In nucleotides, the CDR3 is TGTGCCAGCAGCTCCGTGGGGGGAAACACCATATATTTT.